Detailed here is one T cell receptor (beta chain). Its antigen has not been determined. One base away there is no much larger clone; base qualities are not given. Instrument used: Illumina NovaSeq 6000. Using 5'RACE with constant-segment primers, TCRalpha and TCRbeta cDNA libraries were constructed, with sample barcodes and unique molecular identifiers added in the process. Trizol reagent was used to extract RNA from every sample. Libraries were amplified in two PCR steps, with a second sample barcode and Illumina TruSeq adapters added in the second step. Sequencing of the libraries was done on an Illumina NovaSeq, producing 2 x 150 bp paired-end reads. The source study handled its data this way. Reads were demultiplexed and collapsed into UMI-guided consensus sequences with migec v1.2.7. Using mixcr v2.1.11, UMI consensuses were aligned to TRA and TRB V and J templates and then assembled into clonotypes. Expanded or contracted clonotypes were those called significant by both edgeR and NoisET, with noise models trained on biological replicates. For edgeR calls, a false discovery rate-adjusted p below 0.01 and a log2 fold-change threshold of 1 were applied. PCA with hierarchical clustering of max-normalized trajectories of the 1000 most abundant clonotypes was used as exploratory dynamics analysis. The CD4 or CD8 phenotype of responding clones was assigned using the separately sequenced CD4+ and CD8+ repertoires. In TCRdb, the public reads were trimmed at Q25 with fastp and aligned with MiXCR, with productive beta chains retained. Identical CDR3 proteins give one entry, which carries the most common genes and DNA. The V and J calls, along with clone size, are taken from TCRdb and not from the paper's own processing. The sample table records a few hundred thousand distinct CDR3 sequences; more than 20% of these occur just once. The ten largest clonotypes hold over 20% of the sample.

The data were taken from a study of T-cell memory formation after mild COVID-19 (dated by TCRdb to the early 2020s). Regarding the complete study: TCR sequence clusters from the two donors were found to be largely donor specific. In a couple of donors, T-cell clones that expanded and contracted after mild COVID-19 were tracked by sequencing TCRalpha and TCRbeta repertoires over time. Two young, previously healthy adult volunteers made up the cohort, one male and one female. Results the study describes overall, beyond this receptor: Clones contracting from day 15 to 85 had balanced CD4/CD8 phenotypes, while a second wave expanding from day 15 to 37 was biased towards CD4+. Some responding clones were detected in pre-infection memory, which suggested that pre-existing cross-reactive memory T cells had joined the SARS-CoV-2 response. Only two mild cases were covered in the study, and larger cohorts including severe cases with pre-infection samples were considered necessary. SARS-CoV-2 specificity was not confirmed for the second-wave clones peaking on day 37. Contracting CD4+ clones appeared mostly in the CM and EM memory subsets, whereas CD8+ clones were enriched in EMRA.

PBMCs were isolated by Ficoll-Paque density gradient centrifugation. For CDR1 and CDR2, the germline V gene lists SGHRS and YFSETQ. The CDR3 contains 15 residues, cysteine and phenylalanine counted. The only DNA kept is the CDR3, 45 bases in frame from the first base. The germline V end is reduced by 4 bases and the J end by 6 bases; junction bases left unmatched: 12. The V gene is TRBV5-1 and the J gene is TRBJ1-2; 7 central nucleotides agree with TRBD1. The sequence derives from a man between 18 and 29 years old who had mild COVID-19 (a few samples of this study predate the infection). The sample titles of this study are shuffled in the database, so cell type and time point are left out; the donor was told from shared clones. Material: PBMCs or a T cell subset sorted from them (not recorded which). This receptor has the CDR3 CASSIIQGGSDGYTF. Read as DNA, the sequence is TGCGCCAGCAGCATTATTCAAGGGGGCAGTGATGGCTACACCTTC. The full variable domain, with segments outside the CDR3 supplied by the reference TRBV5-1 and TRBJ1-2 proteins, appears as KAGVTQTPRYLIKTRGQQVTLSCSPISGHRSVSWYQQTPGQGLQFLFEYFSETQRNKGNFPGRFSGRQFSNSRSEMNVSTLELGDSALYLCASSIIQGGSDGYTFGSGTRLTVV.